This T cell receptor (beta chain) stems from a study of blood T cell repertoires in COVID-19. Sequencing was performed with immunoSEQ multiplex PCR; in TCRdb, only in-frame clones are kept and a portion is missing. The data show 250,000 to 300,000 clones, approximately 91% seen once. A single count supports this clone. Germline assignment: CDR1 MNHNY and CDR2 SVGAGI (reference sequence). The CDR3 contains 14 residues. V lost 7 bases and J lost 5, with 12 bases in between. The receptor's source is a woman in her sixties with acute or convalescent COVID-19. V and J are TRBV6-6 and TRBJ1-6; D might be TRBD1 (5 bases). Source material: peripheral blood. CDR3 in amino acids: CASTPPGNNSPLHF. The CDR3 region has the DNA TGTGCCAGCACCCCCCCAGGGAATAATTCACCCCTCCACTTT.